A single TCR beta chain is shown here with its context. MiXCR, applied by TCRdb to the 5' RACE reads, yields one record per CDR3 protein. The sample contains around 340,000 distinct CDR3 sequences, roughly an eighth of which appear only once. These data belong to a study of T cells after yellow fever vaccination. Trimming cost V 8 bases and J 4 bases, with 20 bases left between them. Per germline, CDR1 MNHEY and CDR2 SMNVEV (reference sequence). The CDR3 length is 15 residues. The origin of this receptor is a man aged 18 to 29 who received the YFV17D yellow fever vaccine. Sequencing was performed on CD4+ T cells sorted from PBMCs, taken 15 days after the yellow fever booster vaccination. The chain uses TRBV27 and TRBJ2-5, with a tentative D call TRBD1 (6 bases). CDR3: CASRYPGQIPETQYF. The CDR3 DNA reads as TGTGCCAGCCGCTACCCGGGACAAATCCCAGAGACCCAGTACTTC.